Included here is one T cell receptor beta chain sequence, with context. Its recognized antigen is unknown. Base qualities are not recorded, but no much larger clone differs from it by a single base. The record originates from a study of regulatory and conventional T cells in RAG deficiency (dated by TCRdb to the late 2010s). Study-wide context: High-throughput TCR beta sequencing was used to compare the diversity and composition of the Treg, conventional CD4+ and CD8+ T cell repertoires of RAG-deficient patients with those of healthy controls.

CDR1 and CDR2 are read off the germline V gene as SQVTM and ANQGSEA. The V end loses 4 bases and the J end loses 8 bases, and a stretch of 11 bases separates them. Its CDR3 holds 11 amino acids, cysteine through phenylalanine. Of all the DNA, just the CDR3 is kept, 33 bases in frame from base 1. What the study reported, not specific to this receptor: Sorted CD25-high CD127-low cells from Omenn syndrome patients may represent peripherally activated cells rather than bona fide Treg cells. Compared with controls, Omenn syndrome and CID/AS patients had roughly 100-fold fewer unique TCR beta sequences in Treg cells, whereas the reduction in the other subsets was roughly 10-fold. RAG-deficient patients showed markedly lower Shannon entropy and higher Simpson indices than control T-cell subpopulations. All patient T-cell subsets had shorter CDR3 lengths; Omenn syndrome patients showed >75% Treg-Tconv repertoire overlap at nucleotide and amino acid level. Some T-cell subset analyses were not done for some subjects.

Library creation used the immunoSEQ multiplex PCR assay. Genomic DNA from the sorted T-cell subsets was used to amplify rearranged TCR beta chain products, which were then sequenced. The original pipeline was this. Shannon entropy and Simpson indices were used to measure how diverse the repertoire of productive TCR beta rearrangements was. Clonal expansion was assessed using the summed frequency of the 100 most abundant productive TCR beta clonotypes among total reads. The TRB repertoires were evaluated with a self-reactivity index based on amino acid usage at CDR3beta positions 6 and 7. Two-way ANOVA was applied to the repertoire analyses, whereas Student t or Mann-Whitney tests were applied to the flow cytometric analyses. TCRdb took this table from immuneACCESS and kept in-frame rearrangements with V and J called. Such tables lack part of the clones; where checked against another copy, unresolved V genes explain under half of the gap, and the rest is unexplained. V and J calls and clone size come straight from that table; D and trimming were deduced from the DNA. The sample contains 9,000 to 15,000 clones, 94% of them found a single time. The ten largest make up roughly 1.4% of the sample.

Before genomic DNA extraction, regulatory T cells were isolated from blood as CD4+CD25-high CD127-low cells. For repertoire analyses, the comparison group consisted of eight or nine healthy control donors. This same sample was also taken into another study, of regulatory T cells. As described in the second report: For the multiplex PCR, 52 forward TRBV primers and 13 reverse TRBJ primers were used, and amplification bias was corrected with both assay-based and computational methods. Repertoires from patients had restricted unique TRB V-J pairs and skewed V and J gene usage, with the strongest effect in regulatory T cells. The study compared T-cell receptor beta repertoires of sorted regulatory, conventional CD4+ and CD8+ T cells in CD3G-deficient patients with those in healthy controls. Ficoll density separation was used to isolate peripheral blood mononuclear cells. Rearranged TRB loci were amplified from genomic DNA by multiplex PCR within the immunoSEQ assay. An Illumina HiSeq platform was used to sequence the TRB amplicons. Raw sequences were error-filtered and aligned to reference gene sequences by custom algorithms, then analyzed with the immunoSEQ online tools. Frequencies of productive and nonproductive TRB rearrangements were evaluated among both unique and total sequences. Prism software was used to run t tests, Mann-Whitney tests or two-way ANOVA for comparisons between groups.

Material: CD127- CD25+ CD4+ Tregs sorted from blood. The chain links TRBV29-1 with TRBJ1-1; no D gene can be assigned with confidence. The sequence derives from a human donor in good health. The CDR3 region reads CSVGAFGEAFF. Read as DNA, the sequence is TGCAGCGTTGGGGCTTTTGGAGAAGCTTTCTTT.